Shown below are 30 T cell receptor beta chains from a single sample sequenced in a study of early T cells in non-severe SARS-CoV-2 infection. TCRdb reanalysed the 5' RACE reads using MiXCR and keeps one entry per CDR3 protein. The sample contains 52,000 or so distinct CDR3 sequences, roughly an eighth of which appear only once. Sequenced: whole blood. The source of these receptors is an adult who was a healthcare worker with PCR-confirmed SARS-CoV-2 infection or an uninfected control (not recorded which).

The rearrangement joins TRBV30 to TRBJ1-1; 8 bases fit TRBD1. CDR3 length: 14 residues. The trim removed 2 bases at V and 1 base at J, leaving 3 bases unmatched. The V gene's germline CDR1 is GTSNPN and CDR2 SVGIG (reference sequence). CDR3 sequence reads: CAWSRTGQNTEAFF. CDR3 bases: TGTGCCTGGAGTCGGACAGGGCAGAACACTGAAGCTTTCTTT.

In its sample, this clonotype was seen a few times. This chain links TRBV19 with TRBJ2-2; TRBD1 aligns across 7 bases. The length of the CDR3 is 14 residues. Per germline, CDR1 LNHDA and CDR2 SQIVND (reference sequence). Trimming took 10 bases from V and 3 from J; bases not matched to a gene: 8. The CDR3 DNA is TGTGCCATTAAGCCGGGACAGTACACCGGGGAGCTGTTTTTT. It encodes CAIKPGQYTGELFF.

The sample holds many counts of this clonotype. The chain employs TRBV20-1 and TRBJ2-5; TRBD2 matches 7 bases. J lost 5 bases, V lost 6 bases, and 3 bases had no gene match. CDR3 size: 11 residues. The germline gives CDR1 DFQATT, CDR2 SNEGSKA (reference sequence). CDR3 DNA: TGCAGTGCCAGGGAGGGGGAGACCCAGTACTTC. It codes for CSAREGETQYF.

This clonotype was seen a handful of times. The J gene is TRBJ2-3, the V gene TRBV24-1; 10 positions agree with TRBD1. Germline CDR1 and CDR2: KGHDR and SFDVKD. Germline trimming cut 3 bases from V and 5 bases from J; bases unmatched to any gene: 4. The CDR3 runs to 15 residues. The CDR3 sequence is CATSDVGQGVDTQYF. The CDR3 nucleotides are TGTGCCACCAGTGATGTTGGACAGGGGGTAGATACGCAGTATTTT.

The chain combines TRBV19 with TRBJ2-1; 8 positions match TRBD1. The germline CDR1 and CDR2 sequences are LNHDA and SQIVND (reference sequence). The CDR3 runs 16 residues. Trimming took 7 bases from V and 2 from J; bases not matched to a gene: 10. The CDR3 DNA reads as TGTGCCAGTACCGAAGACAGGGGAGTGACCTACAATGAGCAGTTCTTC. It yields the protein CASTEDRGVTYNEQFF.

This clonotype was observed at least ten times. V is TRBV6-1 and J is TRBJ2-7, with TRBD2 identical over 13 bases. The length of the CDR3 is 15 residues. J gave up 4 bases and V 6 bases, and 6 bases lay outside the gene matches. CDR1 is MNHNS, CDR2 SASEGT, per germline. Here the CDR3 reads CASRRTSGGPYEQYF. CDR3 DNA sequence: TGTGCCAGCAGACGGACTAGCGGGGGACCGTACGAGCAGTACTTC.

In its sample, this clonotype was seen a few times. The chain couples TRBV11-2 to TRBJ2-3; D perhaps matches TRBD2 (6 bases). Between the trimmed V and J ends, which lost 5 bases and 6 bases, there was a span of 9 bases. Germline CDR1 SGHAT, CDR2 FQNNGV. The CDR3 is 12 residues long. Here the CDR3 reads CASSPRGDTQYF. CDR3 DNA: TGTGCCAGCAGCCCCCGGGGGGATACGCAGTATTTT. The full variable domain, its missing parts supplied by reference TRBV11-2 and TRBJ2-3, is EAGVAQSPRYKIIEKRQSVAFWCNPISGHATLYWYQQILGQGPKLLIQFQNNGVVDDSQLPKDRFSAERLKGVDSTLKIQPAKLEDSAVYLCASSPRGDTQYFGPGTRLTVL.

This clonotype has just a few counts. CDR3 coding DNA: TGTGCCAGCAGCTTACACAGACAGGCGGATATCACAGATACGCAGTATTTT. Its protein is CASSLHRQADITDTQYF. This sequence joins TRBV5-4 and TRBJ2-3; D may be TRBD1 (6 bases). From germline, CDR1 is SGHNT and CDR2 YYREEE (reference sequence). With 2 bases removed from V and 2 bases from J, the gap between germline ends came to 18 bases. CDR3 size: 17 residues.

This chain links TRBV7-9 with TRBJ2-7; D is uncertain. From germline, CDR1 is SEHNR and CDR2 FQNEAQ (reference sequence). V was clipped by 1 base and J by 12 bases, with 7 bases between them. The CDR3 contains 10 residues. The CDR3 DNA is TGTGCCAGCAGCTTAGAGAGCTTGTACTTC. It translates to CASSLESLYF.

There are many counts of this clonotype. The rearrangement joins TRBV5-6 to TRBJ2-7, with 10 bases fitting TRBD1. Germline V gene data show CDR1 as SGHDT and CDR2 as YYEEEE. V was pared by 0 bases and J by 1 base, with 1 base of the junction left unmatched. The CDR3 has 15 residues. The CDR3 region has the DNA TGTGCCAGCAGCTTGGCGGGACAGGGGTCCTACGAGCAGTACTTC. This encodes CASSLAGQGSYEQYF.

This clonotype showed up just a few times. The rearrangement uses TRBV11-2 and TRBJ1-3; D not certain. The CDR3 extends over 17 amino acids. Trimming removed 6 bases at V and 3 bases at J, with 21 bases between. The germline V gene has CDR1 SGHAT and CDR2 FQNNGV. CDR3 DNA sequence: TGTGCCAGCAGACCCGTGAGGTCGAGGAGCAGTGGAAACACCATATATTTT. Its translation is CASRPVRSRSSGNTIYF.

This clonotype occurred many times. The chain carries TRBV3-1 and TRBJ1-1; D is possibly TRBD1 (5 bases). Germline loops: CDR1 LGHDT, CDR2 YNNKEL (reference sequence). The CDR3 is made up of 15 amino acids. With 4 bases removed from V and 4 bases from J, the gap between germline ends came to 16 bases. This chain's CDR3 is CASSRDSDGLTEAFF. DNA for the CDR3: TGTGCCAGCAGCCGAGACAGTGACGGGCTCACTGAAGCTTTCTTT. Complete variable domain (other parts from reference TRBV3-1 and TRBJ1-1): DTAVSQTPKYLVTQMGNDKSIKCEQNLGHDTMYWYKQDSKKFLKIMFSYNNKELIINETVPNRFSPKSPDKAHLNLHINSLELGDSAVYFCASSRDSDGLTEAFFGQGTRLTVV.

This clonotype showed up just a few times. The CDR3 nucleotides read TGCGCCAGCAGCCTTGGACTAGCGGGGATCACAGATACGCAGTATTTT. It specifies CASSLGLAGITDTQYF. This chain joins TRBV5-1 and TRBJ2-3; TRBD2 agrees at 12 bases. The CDR3 spans 16 residues. CDR1 SGHRS and CDR2 YFSETQ come from the germline V gene. After removal of 4 bases from V and 2 bases from J, the junction contained 5 bases not matched to a gene.

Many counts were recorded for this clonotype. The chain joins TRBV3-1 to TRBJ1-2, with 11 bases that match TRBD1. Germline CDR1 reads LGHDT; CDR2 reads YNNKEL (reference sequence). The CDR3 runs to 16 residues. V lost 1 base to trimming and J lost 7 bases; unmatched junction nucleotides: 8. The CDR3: CASSQVPDRGLGGYTF. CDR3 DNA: TGTGCCAGCAGCCAAGTCCCGGACAGGGGGCTCGGTGGCTACACCTTC.

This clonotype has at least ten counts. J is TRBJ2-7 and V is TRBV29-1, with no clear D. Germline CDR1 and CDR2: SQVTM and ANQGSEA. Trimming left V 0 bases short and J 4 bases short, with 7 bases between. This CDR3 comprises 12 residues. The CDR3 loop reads CSVEDGEYEQYF. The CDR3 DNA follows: TGCAGCGTTGAAGATGGCGAATACGAGCAGTACTTC.

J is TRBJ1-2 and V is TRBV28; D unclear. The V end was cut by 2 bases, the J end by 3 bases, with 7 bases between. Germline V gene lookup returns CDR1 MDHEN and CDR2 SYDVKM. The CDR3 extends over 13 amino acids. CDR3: CASSLLTHYGYTF. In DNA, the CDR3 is TGTGCCAGCAGTTTACTGACACACTATGGCTACACCTTC.

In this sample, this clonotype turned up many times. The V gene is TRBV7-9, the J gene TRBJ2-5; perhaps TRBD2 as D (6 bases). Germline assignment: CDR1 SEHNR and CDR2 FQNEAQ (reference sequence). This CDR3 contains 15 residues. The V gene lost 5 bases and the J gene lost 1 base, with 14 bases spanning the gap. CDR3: CASSHRTTTQETQYF. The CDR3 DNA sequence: TGTGCCAGCAGCCACCGGACTACCACCCAAGAGACCCAGTACTTC.

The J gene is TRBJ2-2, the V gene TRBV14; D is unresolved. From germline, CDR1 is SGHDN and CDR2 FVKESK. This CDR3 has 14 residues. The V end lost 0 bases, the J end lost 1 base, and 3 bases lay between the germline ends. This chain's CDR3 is CASSQDWNTGELFF. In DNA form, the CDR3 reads TGTGCCAGCAGCCAAGACTGGAACACCGGGGAGCTGTTTTTT.

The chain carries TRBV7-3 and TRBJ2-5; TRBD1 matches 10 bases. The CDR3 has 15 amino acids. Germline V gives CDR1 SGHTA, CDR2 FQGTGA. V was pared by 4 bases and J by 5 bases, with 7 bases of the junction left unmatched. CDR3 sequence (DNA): TGTGCCAGCAGCTCGCGACAGGGGGCCCGGGAGACCCAGTACTTC. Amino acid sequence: CASSSRQGARETQYF.

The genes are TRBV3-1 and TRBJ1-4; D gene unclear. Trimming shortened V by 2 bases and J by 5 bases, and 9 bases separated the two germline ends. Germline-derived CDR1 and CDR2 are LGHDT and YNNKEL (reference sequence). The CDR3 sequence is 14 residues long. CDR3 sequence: CASSQTVTNEKLFF. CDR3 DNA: TGTGCCAGCAGCCAAACGGTTACGAATGAAAAACTGTTTTTT.

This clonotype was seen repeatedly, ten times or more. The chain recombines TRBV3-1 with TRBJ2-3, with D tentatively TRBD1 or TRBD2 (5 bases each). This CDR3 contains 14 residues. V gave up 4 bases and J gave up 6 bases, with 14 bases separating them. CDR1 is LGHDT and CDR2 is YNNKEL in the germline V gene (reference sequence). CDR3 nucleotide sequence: TGTGCCAGCAGCCCCGTGGGGGACGTCGATACGCAGTATTTT. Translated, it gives CASSPVGDVDTQYF.

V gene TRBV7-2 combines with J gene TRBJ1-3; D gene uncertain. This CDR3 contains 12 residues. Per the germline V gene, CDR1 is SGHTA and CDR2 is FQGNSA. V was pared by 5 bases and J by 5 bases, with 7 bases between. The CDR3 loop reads CASSEERNTIYF. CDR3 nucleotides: TGTGCCAGCAGCGAAGAGCGAAACACCATATATTTT.

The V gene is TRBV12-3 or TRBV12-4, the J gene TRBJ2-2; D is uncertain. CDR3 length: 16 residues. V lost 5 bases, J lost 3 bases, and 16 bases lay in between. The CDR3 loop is CASSPTRLRDTGELFF. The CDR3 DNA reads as TGTGCCAGCAGTCCCACCAGACTTAGAGACACCGGGGAGCTGTTTTTT.

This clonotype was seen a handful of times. Here the CDR3 reads CASSPLRGGPLHEQYF. The CDR3 bases are TGTGCCAGCAGCCCTTTACGCGGGGGCCCCCTCCACGAGCAGTACTTC. The rearrangement joins TRBV11-2 to TRBJ2-7; possibly TRBD2 for D (7 bases). Trimming removed 5 bases from V and 5 bases from J, with 22 bases in between. Germline CDR1 is SGHAT and CDR2 is FQNNGV. CDR3 size: 16 residues.

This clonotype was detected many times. The CDR3 loop is CASSRDRGISGELFF. The CDR3 DNA is TGTGCCAGCAGTCGGGACAGGGGAATATCCGGGGAGCTGTTTTTT. The J gene is TRBJ2-2, the V gene TRBV7-6, with 10 nucleotides matching TRBD1. There are 15 residues in the CDR3. Germline V gives CDR1 SGHVS, CDR2 FNYEAQ. V lost 6 bases to trimming and J lost 6 bases; unmatched junction nucleotides: 7.

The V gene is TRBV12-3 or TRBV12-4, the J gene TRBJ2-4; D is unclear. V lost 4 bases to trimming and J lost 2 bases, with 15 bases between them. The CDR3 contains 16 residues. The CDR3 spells CASSSNLDSSKNIQYF. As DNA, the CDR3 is TGTGCCAGCAGTTCTAATCTTGACTCTTCCAAAAACATTCAGTACTTC.

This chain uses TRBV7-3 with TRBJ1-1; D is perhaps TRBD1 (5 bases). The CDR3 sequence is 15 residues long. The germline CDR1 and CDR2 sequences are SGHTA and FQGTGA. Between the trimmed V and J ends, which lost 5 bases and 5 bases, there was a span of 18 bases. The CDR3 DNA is TGTGCCAGCAGCCCGGGACCCACGAGAGGGACTGAAGCTTTCTTT. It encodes CASSPGPTRGTEAFF.

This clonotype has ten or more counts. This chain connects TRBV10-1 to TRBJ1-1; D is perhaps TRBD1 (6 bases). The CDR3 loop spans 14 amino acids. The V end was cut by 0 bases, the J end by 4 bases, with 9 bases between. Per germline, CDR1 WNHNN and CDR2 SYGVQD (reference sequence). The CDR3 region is CASSESGRGTEAFF. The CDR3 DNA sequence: TGCGCCAGCAGTGAGTCGGGCAGGGGCACTGAAGCTTTCTTT.

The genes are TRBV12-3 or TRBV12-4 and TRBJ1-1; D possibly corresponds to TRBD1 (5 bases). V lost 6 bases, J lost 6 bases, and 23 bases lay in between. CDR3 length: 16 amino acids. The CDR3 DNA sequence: TGTGCCAGCAGCTTCTCTCCCAGGGTTTCGGTGGCTGAAGCTTTCTTT. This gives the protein CASSFSPRVSVAEAFF.

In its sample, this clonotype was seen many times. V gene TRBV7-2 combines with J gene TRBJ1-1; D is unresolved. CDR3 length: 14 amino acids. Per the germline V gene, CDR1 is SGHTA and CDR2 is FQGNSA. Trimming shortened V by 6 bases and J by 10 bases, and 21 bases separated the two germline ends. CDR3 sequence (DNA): TGTGCCAGCAGTCCCTCGGGTCGGGGAAATAGAGCTTTCTTT. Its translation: CASSPSGRGNRAFF.